This entry lists 2 T cell receptor beta chains sequenced from one sample in a study of OX40 agonist ivuxolimab in advanced cancers. Sequencing was performed with immunoSEQ multiplex PCR; in TCRdb, only in-frame clones are kept and a portion is missing. Altogether more than 70,000 clones are present, roughly 91% being singletons, with the ten largest covering less than 0.35%. Specimen: CD4+ or CD8+ T cells sorted from blood, collected in a trial of the OX40 agonist ivuxolimab. The receptors derive from an adult with an advanced solid tumor such as melanoma, head and neck, liver or kidney cancer.

The rearrangement links TRBV2 to TRBJ1-1; D uncertain. The CDR3 runs to 14 residues. Germline V gene data show CDR1 as SNHLY and CDR2 as FYNNEI. Trimming stripped 3 bases from V and 6 bases from J, with 14 bases between. The CDR3 nucleotides read TGTGCCAGCAGTGAGGTTATTACGGTACCTGAAGCTTTCTTT. Its protein is CASSEVITVPEAFF. The variable domain in full, with the rest retrieved from reference TRBV2 and TRBJ1-1, is EPEVTQTPSHQVTQMGQEVILRCVPISNHLYFYWYRQILGQKVEFLVSFYNNEISEKSEIFDDQFSVERPDGSNFTLKIRSTKLEDSAMYFCASSEVITVPEAFFGQGTRLTVV.

The V gene is TRBV5-1, the J gene TRBJ2-5; 11 bases match TRBD2. Germline CDR1 is SGHRS and CDR2 is YFSETQ. There are 15 residues in the CDR3. The trim removed 4 bases at V and 4 bases at J, leaving 6 bases unmatched. Written as DNA, the CDR3 is TGCGCCAGCAGCGAAACTAGCGGGAGTGGAGAGACCCAGTACTTC. Protein product: CASSETSGSGETQYF.